Presented here are 10 T cell receptor beta chains from one specimen sequenced in a study of cytomegalovirus exposure and HLA in healthy donors (dated by TCRdb to the late 2010s). The library was produced with the immunoSEQ multiplex PCR assay. The multiplex PCR relied on a mix of 60 forward primers for TCR Vbeta segments and 13 reverse primers for TCR Jbeta segments. TCRdb limited this immuneACCESS table to in-frame rearrangements with V and J called. A share of clones is missing; checked studies link under half to unresolved V genes, and the rest is unexplained. The sample contains about 130,000 clones, 73% of them found a single time. The top ten clonotypes cover 4.8% of the sample. Sequences were obtained from PBMCs. The receptors here all came from a man between 60 and 75 years old in good health and CMV-seropositive.

The chain joins TRBV2 to TRBJ1-1, with unresolved D. Trimming took 6 bases from V and 5 from J, leaving 13 bases between them. CDR1 and CDR2 (germline): SNHLY, FYNNEI. CDR3 length: 13 residues. CDR3 sequence: CASRKEEGTEAFF. DNA of the CDR3: TGTGCCAGCAGGAAGGAGGAGGGTACTGAAGCTTTCTTT.

The chain is built from TRBV29-1 and TRBJ1-1; TRBD1 matches at 7 bases. The CDR3 covers 13 residues. With V trimmed by 6 bases and J by 5 bases, 9 bases remained unmatched. Germline V gene data show CDR1 as SQVTM and CDR2 as ANQGSEA. CDR3 region: CSVPRDSRTEAFF. The CDR3 DNA follows: TGCAGCGTCCCCCGGGACAGTAGGACTGAAGCTTTCTTT.

J is TRBJ2-1 and V is TRBV9; 12 nucleotides line up with TRBD2. The V and J ends lost 0 bases and 9 bases, in that order; junction bases with no gene match: 4. CDR1 is SGDLS and CDR2 is YYNGEE in the germline V gene. The CDR3 loop spans 15 amino acids. CDR3 region: CASSVARTSGAEQFF. The CDR3, as DNA: TGTGCCAGCAGCGTAGCCCGGACTAGCGGGGCTGAGCAGTTCTTC.

The chain employs TRBV9 and TRBJ1-6; D ambiguous. Trimming shortened V by 5 bases and J by 9 bases, and 18 bases separated the two germline ends. The CDR3 runs to 15 residues. Germline-derived CDR1 and CDR2 are SGDLS and YYNGEE. Here the CDR3 reads CASSHPFVTGSPLHF. CDR3 nucleotides: TGTGCCAGCAGTCACCCATTTGTCACGGGTTCACCCCTCCACTTT. The variable domain in full, with the rest retrieved from reference TRBV9 and TRBJ1-6, is DSGVTQTPKHLITATGQRVTLRCSPRSGDLSVYWYQQSLDQGLQFLIQYYNGEERAKGNILERFSAQQFPDLHSELNLSSLELGDSALYFCASSHPFVTGSPLHFGNGTRLTVT.

The rearrangement uses TRBV29-1 and TRBJ1-3, with TRBD1 matching 9 bases. Germline lookup yields CDR1 SQVTM and CDR2 ANQGSEA. The V and J ends lost 6 bases and 4 bases, in that order; junction bases with no gene match: 4. The CDR3 totals 13 residues. The DNA for the CDR3 is TGCAGCGTGAACAGGGGGCCAGGAAACACCATATATTTT. Translation: CSVNRGPGNTIYF.

This clone has only a few counts. One junction end disagrees with the germline gene, perhaps due to a read error. This chain uses TRBV2 with TRBJ1-5; perhaps TRBD1 as D (6 bases). Germline V gene sequence: CDR1 SNHLY, CDR2 FYNNEI. The CDR3 sequence is 14 residues long. The CDR3 protein is CASSATGINQPQHF. The CDR3 nucleotides are TGTGCCAGCAGCGCCACAGGGATTAATCAACCCCAGCATTTT. Variable domain in full (rest from reference TRBV2 and TRBJ1-5): EPEVTQTPSHQVTQMGQEVILRCVPISNHLYFYWYRQILGQKVEFLVSFYNNEISEKSEIFDDQFSVERPDGSNFTLKIRSTKLEDSAMYFCASSATGINQPQHFGDGTRLSIL.

The chain joins TRBV19 to TRBJ1-4; maybe TRBD1 (5 bases). The V gene's germline CDR1 is LNHDA and CDR2 SQIVND (reference sequence). V was trimmed by 9 bases and J by 0 bases, leaving 11 bases between them. CDR3 length: 14 residues. CDR3 sequence reads: CASTRQSTNEKLFF. The CDR3 DNA reads TGTGCCAGCACGCGACAGTCAACTAATGAAAAACTGTTTTTT.

The chain joins TRBV30 to TRBJ2-7; D might be TRBD1 (5 bases). The germline V gene encodes CDR1 GTSNPN and CDR2 SVGIG (reference sequence). The CDR3 totals 12 residues. Trimming removed 0 bases at V and 3 bases at J, with 6 bases between. CDR3 nucleotide sequence: TGTGCCTGGAGTGTACAGGTCTACGAGCAGTACTTC. This codes for CAWSVQVYEQYF.

This chain links TRBV10-1 with TRBJ1-5; the match to TRBD1 covers 8 bases. The trim removed 5 bases at V and 4 bases at J, leaving 19 bases unmatched. The germline gives CDR1 WNHNN, CDR2 SYGVQD (reference sequence). CDR3 length equals 19 residues. Here the CDR3 DNA reads TGCGCCAGCAGTTCGAAGCACCGCCAGGACAGGGAGTTGAATCAGCCCCAGCATTTT. Translated, it gives CASSSKHRQDRELNQPQHF.

The V gene is TRBV30, the J gene TRBJ2-7, with 8 bases lining up with TRBD2. V shed 3 bases and J 6 bases; nucleotides not matched to a gene: 16. The germline CDR1 and CDR2 sequences are GTSNPN and SVGIG (reference sequence). This CDR3 contains 16 residues. CDR3 sequence reads: CAWRTGGAFHTGEQYF. The CDR3 coding sequence is TGTGCCTGGAGGACGGGAGGGGCCTTCCATACCGGCGAGCAGTACTTC.